The 23 T cell receptor beta chains below were found in one sample sequenced in a study of molecular identifiers for immune sequencing clone quantification. TCRdb called the PCR reads again in MiXCR, with one record for every CDR3 protein. The table records about 640,000 distinct CDR3 sequences, nearly 20% of them present only once. Source material: naive CD8+ T cells from blood, with Jurkat cell RNA spiked in. As to subset: FACS-sorted CD8+CD4-CCR7+CD45RA+ naive T cells. The receptors shown here come from a human donor in good health. Some libraries in this study had Jurkat cell RNA spiked in.

There are many counts of this clonotype. The CDR3 DNA sequence: TGTGCCAGCAGCTTGGGTGACGCAGCTAGCACAGATACGCAGTATTTT. This codes for CASSLGDAASTDTQYF. The genes are TRBV5-6 and TRBJ2-3; D not resolved. The CDR3 loop spans 16 amino acids. CDR1 is SGHDT, CDR2 YYEEEE, per germline. Trimming shortened V by 0 bases and J by 0 bases, and 11 bases separated the two germline ends.

Regarding this clonotype: A much larger clone sits a single nucleotide away, making a read error possible. The V call is TRBV4-3, the J call TRBJ2-3; 7 bases agree with TRBD1. Germline CDR1 reads LGHNA; CDR2 reads YSLEER. V lost 0 bases, J lost 4 bases, and 10 bases stayed unmatched. The CDR3 sequence is 17 residues long. The CDR3 is CASSQDRTGDASDTQYF. As DNA, the CDR3 is TGCGCCAGCAGCCAAGACCGCACAGGGGACGCCTCAGATACGCAGTATTTT.

This clonotype has at least ten counts. This chain connects TRBV12-3 or TRBV12-4 to TRBJ2-2; tentative D call: TRBD2 (6 bases). The CDR3 loop spans 14 amino acids. V shed 1 base and J shed 5 bases, with 8 bases lying between them. The CDR3 DNA sequence: TGTGCCAGCAGTTTAGGCGGGAAGACCGGGGAGCTGTTTTTT. It codes for CASSLGGKTGELFF.

The table lists this clonotype with many counts. J is TRBJ1-2 and V is TRBV28; weak D call: TRBD1 (5 bases). Germline loops: CDR1 MDHEN, CDR2 SYDVKM. CDR3 length: 15 residues. V was pared by 5 bases and J by 0 bases, with 13 bases between. CDR3: CASSPNRSPNYGYTF. The CDR3 nucleotides read TGTGCCAGCAGTCCTAACAGGTCCCCTAACTATGGCTACACCTTC.

The CDR3 DNA reads TGTGCCAGTAGTATTGCGCCAGGGGTCCCGAACACTGAAGCTTTCTTT. Its translation is CASSIAPGVPNTEAFF. This chain links TRBV19 with TRBJ1-1, with D possibly matching TRBD1 (6 bases). V was clipped by 3 bases and J by 1 base, with 15 bases between them. The CDR3 has 16 residues. CDR1 and CDR2 (germline): LNHDA, SQIVND (reference sequence).

This clonotype was picked up many times. The V call is TRBV5-1, the J call TRBJ2-3, with D perhaps matching TRBD2 (6 bases). The CDR3 runs 14 residues. Germline assignment: CDR1 SGHRS and CDR2 YFSETQ. V dropped 5 bases and J dropped 4 bases, with 14 bases sitting between them. CDR3 residues: CASSGGWLPDTQYF. The DNA for the CDR3 is TGCGCCAGCAGTGGAGGGTGGTTACCAGATACGCAGTATTTT.

In its sample, this clonotype was seen many times. The genes are TRBV5-5 and TRBJ2-7; D is undetermined. The CDR3 consists of 14 residues. The V and J ends lost 7 bases and 4 bases respectively, with 18 bases between them. Germline V gene data show CDR1 as SGHKS and CDR2 as YYEKEE (reference sequence). The CDR3 DNA reads TGTGCCAGCTCCAATACAGACCCGTCTTACGAGCAGTACTTC. Amino acids: CASSNTDPSYEQYF.

In DNA form, the CDR3 reads TGTGCCACCAGCAGAAACCGGGACACCTCCTACGAGCAGTACTTC. Translation gives CATSRNRDTSYEQYF. V is TRBV15 and J is TRBJ2-7; D perhaps matches TRBD1 (6 bases). Deletions cut 2 bases from V and 0 bases from J, with 11 bases between. The germline V gene encodes CDR1 LNHNV and CDR2 YYDKDF (reference sequence). The CDR3 totals 15 residues.

This clonotype was recorded at least ten times. The genes are TRBV6-2 or TRBV6-3 and TRBJ2-1; weak D call: TRBD1 (6 bases). V was clipped by 5 bases and J by 3 bases, with 23 bases between them. Germline-derived CDR1 and CDR2 are MNHEY and SVGEGT. CDR3 length equals 18 residues. The CDR3 sequence is CASSLIGIGQNRYNEQFF. In DNA form, the CDR3 reads TGTGCCAGCAGTCTCATCGGAATTGGACAGAACCGCTACAATGAGCAGTTCTTC.

The J gene is TRBJ1-5, the V gene TRBV19; unclear D gene. CDR1 and CDR2 (germline): LNHDA, SQIVND (reference sequence). V lost 1 base and J lost 0, with 7 bases in between. CDR3 length equals 15 residues. The CDR3 nucleotides read TGTGCCAGTAGTATAGCCACTCGTAGCAATCAGCCCCAGCATTTT. Amino acids: CASSIATRSNQPQHF.

This clonotype has ten or more counts. This chain joins TRBV5-1 and TRBJ2-7, with 8 bases identical to TRBD2. CDR1 SGHRS and CDR2 YFSETQ come from the germline V gene. CDR3 length: 14 residues. With 4 bases clipped from V and 2 bases from J, the junction kept 5 bases outside the gene matches. The CDR3: CASSQTSGPYEQYF. In DNA form, the CDR3 reads TGCGCCAGCAGCCAAACTAGCGGACCCTACGAGCAGTACTTC.

The rearrangement joins TRBV11-2 to TRBJ2-7; 10 bases match TRBD2. After removal of 1 base from V and 4 bases from J, the junction contained 7 bases not matched to a gene. The CDR3 runs 16 residues. The germline V gene has CDR1 SGHAT and CDR2 FQNNGV. CDR3 amino acids: CASSLGAGGPLYEQYF. The CDR3, as DNA: TGTGCCAGCAGCTTAGGAGCGGGAGGGCCTCTTTACGAGCAGTACTTC.

This clonotype occurred many times. The CDR3 coding sequence is TGCAGTGCTAGAGGACCCTCAGATCCGCTTTTCGAGCAGTACTTC. It yields the protein CSARGPSDPLFEQYF. The chain has TRBV20-1 and TRBJ2-7; no reliable D call. V was cut by 1 base and J by 6 bases, with 19 bases left in between. The CDR3 contains 15 residues. CDR1 DFQATT and CDR2 SNEGSKA come from the germline V gene (reference sequence).

This clonotype was seen repeatedly, ten times or more. The chain recombines TRBV2 with TRBJ2-7; 9 positions agree with TRBD1. The CDR3 sequence is 15 residues long. Germline CDR1 reads SNHLY; CDR2 reads FYNNEI. V shed 8 bases and J 2 bases; nucleotides not matched to a gene: 10. CDR3 DNA sequence: TGTGCCAGCCGCCCGGACAGGGGTCCTCCCTACGAGCAGTACTTC. Residues: CASRPDRGPPYEQYF.

This clonotype was observed a few times. CDR3 DNA sequence: TGTGCCAGCAGCTTAGCGGACAGCACCTACGAGCAGTACTTC. This codes for CASSLADSTYEQYF. The chain combines TRBV7-6 with TRBJ2-7; D might be TRBD1 (6 bases). The V end was cut by 0 bases, the J end by 2 bases, with 8 bases between. The CDR3 loop spans 14 amino acids. The germline V gene has CDR1 SGHVS and CDR2 FNYEAQ.

In this sample, this clonotype turned up many times. The V gene is TRBV21-1, the J gene TRBJ1-2; the table's D call TRBD1 went unverified against the DNA. TRBV21-1 is a pseudogene. The CDR3 sequence is 15 residues long. CDR3 residues: CASSSHPMDRGNYTF. The CDR3 region has the DNA TGTGCCAGCAGCAGTCACCCCATGGACAGGGGCAACTACACCTTC.

Comments on this clonotype: Here the CDR3 omits its conserved ending phenylalanine or tryptophan, so a read error is the likely source. This chain uses TRBV14 with TRBJ2-7; D is unclear. V lost 3 bases and J lost 4, with 7 bases in between. This CDR3 is 12 amino acids long. Germline values: CDR1 SGHDN, CDR2 FVKESK. CDR3 DNA: TGTGCCAGCAGCCAGGTCCCTTACGAGCAGTACTCC. Translating gives CASSQVPYEQYS.

Many counts were recorded for this clonotype. The chain combines TRBV9 with TRBJ2-3, with 13 bases matching TRBD2. The length of the CDR3 is 16 residues. V shed 2 bases and J 3 bases; nucleotides not matched to a gene: 3. Germline loops: CDR1 SGDLS, CDR2 YYNGEE. The CDR3 sequence: CASSVGLAGVTDTQYF. CDR3 DNA sequence: TGTGCCAGCAGCGTCGGACTAGCGGGGGTTACAGATACGCAGTATTTT.

Details on this clonotype: This may come from a read error, since a much larger clone is one base off. This chain links TRBV5-6 with TRBJ2-3; no clear D. The germline gives CDR1 SGHDT, CDR2 YYEEEE. This CDR3 has 12 amino acids. The CDR3 bases are TGTGCCAACAGCCCCAAGTCAGATACGCAGTATTTT. Amino acid sequence: CANSPKSDTQYF.

Ten or more counts support this clonotype. The gene calls are TRBV28 and TRBJ1-6, with D hard to call. The CDR3 totals 13 residues. Deletions cut 6 bases from V and 9 bases from J, with 12 bases between. Germline lookup yields CDR1 MDHEN and CDR2 SYDVKM. CDR3 bases: TGTGCCAGCAGCCCCGTCGATCCTTCACCCCTCCACTTT. This encodes CASSPVDPSPLHF.

This clonotype was recorded many times. This chain connects TRBV7-6 to TRBJ2-7; 8 bases line up with TRBD2. The trim removed 5 bases at V and 2 bases at J, leaving 11 bases unmatched. The germline CDR1 and CDR2 sequences are SGHVS and FNYEAQ. The length of the CDR3 is 16 residues. The CDR3: CASSPIPGGNPYEQYF. The CDR3 DNA reads as TGTGCCAGCAGCCCCATTCCGGGAGGGAACCCCTACGAGCAGTACTTC.

On this clonotype: At one end the junction does not follow the germline gene, possibly because of a read error. This chain connects TRBV5-3 to TRBJ2-1; D remains unclear. TRBV5-3 is an open reading frame whose function is uncertain. The CDR3 totals 16 residues. CDR3 in amino acids: CASSFDGPNSYNEQFF. The CDR3 DNA is TGTGCCAGCAGCTTCGACGGGCCGAATTCCTACAATGAGCAGTTCTTC.

This clonotype has a count of ten or more. The chain couples TRBV7-9 to TRBJ2-2; 10 bases are a match to TRBD2. The CDR3 contains 16 residues. Trimming cost V 6 bases and J 4 bases; bases outside gene matches: 8. Per germline, CDR1 SEHNR and CDR2 FQNEAQ (reference sequence). The CDR3, as DNA: TGTGCCAGCAGTTTCGGACTAGCGGAGGTCACCGGGGAGCTGTTTTTT. It codes for CASSFGLAEVTGELFF.